This T cell receptor beta chain was found in a study of OX40 agonist ivuxolimab in advanced cancers. Across the study: Ivuxolimab was administered intravenously to patients at 0.01 to 10 mg/kg every 2 weeks.

Per germline, CDR1 MNHNY and CDR2 SVGAGI (reference sequence). The CDR3 covers 13 residues. V was cut by 2 bases and J by 10 bases, with 12 bases left in between. Study outcomes and limitations: The CD4+ and CD8+ T cells in the blood had expanded clonally by week 6 at 0.1 to 3.0 mg/kg.

Comments on this clone: Antigen specificity is unknown.

The table came from immunoSEQ multiplex PCR; TCRdb's copy has only in-frame clones and leaves some out. Of about 42,000 clones listed, 85% to 90% are singletons. The receptor comes from an adult with an advanced solid tumor such as melanoma, head and neck, liver or kidney cancer. V and J are TRBV6-6 and TRBJ2-1; possible D gene TRBD1, 6 bases. The sample here was CD4+ or CD8+ T cells sorted from blood, taken in a trial of the OX40 agonist ivuxolimab. The CDR3 reads CASSYGADREQFF. The CDR3 DNA reads as TGTGCCAGCAGTTACGGGGCCGACAGGGAGCAGTTCTTC.